These T cell receptor beta chains were read from a single sample in a study of blood T cell repertoires in COVID-19. Data came from immunoSEQ multiplex PCR; TCRdb stores just in-frame clones and leaves some out. The sample has about 160,000 clones, around 85% seen once; the top ten hold 3% to 3.5%. Sequencing was performed on peripheral blood. Every receptor here comes from a human donor with acute or convalescent COVID-19. The donor label of this sample is uncertain. Each CDR3 is given with its conserved first and last residue. The D gene is left open where the match is weak. Expanded clones get a size class; other rows say once, few or many, or leave the size out.

abundance,v_gene,d_gene,j_gene,CDR3aa,CDR3nt
few,TRBV7-9,-,TRBJ1-4,CASSTGTRIEKLFF,TGTGCCAGCTCGACCGGGACAAGGATCGAAAAACTGTTTTTT
-,TRBV11-2,-,TRBJ1-1,CASSSRVVNTEAFF,TGTGCCAGCAGCTCCAGGGTAGTGAACACTGAAGCTTTCTTT
-,TRBV10-1,TRBD1,TRBJ2-3,CASSEGETGKNTQYF,TGCGCCAGCAGTGAGGGAGAGACAGGGAAGAATACGCAGTATTTT
-,TRBV19,-,TRBJ2-1,CASSDSTVNNEQFF,TGTGCCAGTAGTGACAGCACCGTTAACAATGAGCAGTTCTTC
few,TRBV10-1,TRBD1,TRBJ1-6,CASSESTGGNSPLHF,TGCGCCAGCAGTGAGTCGACAGGGGGGAATTCACCCCTCCACTTT
few,TRBV27,-,TRBJ2-7,CASSVIDSYEQYF,TGTGCCAGCAGTGTAATAGACAGTTACGAGCAGTACTTC
-,TRBV7-2,TRBD1,TRBJ1-5,CASSSGTGNQPQHF,TGTGCCAGCAGTTCCGGGACAGGTAATCAGCCCCAGCATTTT
once,TRBV5-1,-,TRBJ2-3,CASSGAGARDTQYF,TGCGCCAGCAGCGGTGCGGGGGCGCGAGATACGCAGTATTTT
-,TRBV28,-,TRBJ1-4,CASRPGLSGEKLFF,TGTGCCAGCAGACCCGGACTTTCAGGTGAAAAACTGTTTTTT
-,TRBV9,-,TRBJ2-1,CASSTGTNYNEQFF,TGTGCCAGCAGCACAGGGACCAACTACAATGAGCAGTTCTTC
once,TRBV30,-,TRBJ1-5,CAWTGTVNQPQHF,TGTGCCTGGACCGGGACTGTAAATCAGCCCCAGCATTTT
-,TRBV9,-,TRBJ1-3,CASSPDRGNTIYF,TGTGCCAGCAGCCCCGACAGGGGAAACACCATATATTTT
few,TRBV20-1,-,TRBJ1-2,CSPRGIYGYTF,TGCAGTCCCAGGGGCATCTATGGCTACACCTTC
-,TRBV5-8,-,TRBJ1-1,CASSLVWGLGETEAFF,TGTGCCAGCAGCTTGGTGTGGGGCCTAGGAGAAACTGAAGCTTTCTTT
few,TRBV7-8,-,TRBJ1-5,CASSLDAGNNQPQHF,TGTGCCAGCAGCTTGGACGCCGGGAACAATCAGCCCCAGCATTTT
-,TRBV2,TRBD1,TRBJ1-2,CASSLTPAGGYGYTF,TGTGCCAGCAGTCTGACCCCAGCAGGGGGCTATGGCTACACCTTC
-,TRBV6-2/TRBV6-3,-,TRBJ1-2,CASSFRGSYGYTF,TGTGCCAGCAGCTTCCGGGGTTCTTATGGCTACACCTTC
-,TRBV19,TRBD1,TRBJ2-7,CASSIGRTGAPEDF,TGTGCCAGTAGTATCGGAAGGACAGGGGCCCCGGAGGACTTC
-,TRBV7-3,-,TRBJ1-3,CASSPGTGNTIYF,TGTGCCAGCAGCCCCGGGACTGGAAACACCATATATTTT
once,TRBV3-1/TRBV3-2,-,TRBJ1-2,CASTPQGEDGYTF,TGTGCCAGCACCCCCCAGGGTGAGGACGGCTACACCTTC
-,TRBV27,-,TRBJ1-2,CARDERGGRAGYTF,TGTGCCAGGGATGAGAGGGGAGGTCGAGCGGGCTACACCTTC
-,TRBV5-4,TRBD2,TRBJ2-7,CASSLGLAETYEQYF,TGTGCCAGCAGCCTGGGACTAGCGGAGACTTACGAGCAGTACTTC
many,TRBV5-1,-,TRBJ2-7,CASRREYEQYF,TGCGCCAGCAGACGGGAGTACGAGCAGTACTTC
-,TRBV24-1,-,TRBJ1-3,CATSEPGQGNTIYF,TGTGCCACCAGTGAACCGGGACAAGGAAACACCATATATTTT
-,TRBV15,-,TRBJ1-5,CATSRAVFLSLSNQPQHF,TGTGCCACCAGCAGAGCCGTATTCCTAAGCCTTAGCAATCAGCCCCAGCATTTT
-,TRBV7-9,TRBD1,TRBJ1-4,CASSQDRFGGEKLFF,TGTGCCAGCAGCCAGGACAGGTTCGGGGGCGAAAAACTGTTTTTT
few,TRBV9,-,TRBJ2-3,CASSEYSTDTQYF,TGTGCCAGCAGCGAATATAGCACAGATACGCAGTATTTT
-,TRBV4-2,TRBD1,TRBJ1-3,CASSHGTGGIGNTIYF,TGTGCCAGCAGCCACGGGACAGGGGGGATCGGAAACACCATATATTTT
-,TRBV18,TRBD1,TRBJ2-1,CASSPWDRKYQQFF,TGTGCCAGCTCACCCTGGGACAGAAAATATCAGCAGTTCTTC
-,TRBV19,TRBD1,TRBJ1-3,CASSLQGIESGNTIYF,TGTGCCAGTAGTCTACAGGGGATCGAGTCCGGAAACACCATATATTTT
-,TRBV7-3,-,TRBJ1-1,CASSLYLNTEAFF,TGTGCCAGCAGCTTATATCTGAACACTGAAGCTTTCTTT
-,TRBV4-1,-,TRBJ1-5,CASSTPQGPGRDWINSNQPQHF,TGCGCCAGCAGCACCCCCCAGGGGCCGGGGAGGGATTGGATTAATAGCAATCAGCCCCAGCATTTT
-,TRBV10-3,TRBD1,TRBJ1-2,CATRQGVGYGYTF,TGTGCCACCAGACAGGGCGTGGGCTATGGCTACACCTTC
few,TRBV7-9,-,TRBJ1-1,CASSFAGATTEAFF,TGTGCCAGCAGCTTTGCAGGGGCGACCACTGAAGCTTTCTTT
-,TRBV9,-,TRBJ2-7,CASSVGAGDRRYEQYF,TGTGCCAGCAGCGTGGGGGCGGGGGATAGGCGATACGAGCAGTACTTC
-,TRBV24-1,TRBD1,TRBJ2-3,CATSDRQGSTDTQYF,TGTGCCACCAGTGACAGACAGGGGAGTACGGATACGCAGTATTTT
-,TRBV29-1,TRBD1,TRBJ2-5,CSVRSGTGGETQYF,TGCAGCGTTCGTTCCGGGACAGGAGGAGAGACCCAGTACTTC
-,TRBV7-9,TRBD1,TRBJ1-4,CASSDQTGGGEKLFF,TGTGCCAGCAGCGACCAGACAGGGGGTGGTGAAAAACTGTTTTTT
-,TRBV10-3,-,TRBJ2-3,CATAPGLSTDTQYF,TGTGCCACCGCTCCGGGACTTAGCACAGATACGCAGTATTTT
-,TRBV13,-,TRBJ1-1,CASSFRVRGSEAFF,TGTGCCAGCAGCTTTCGGGTGAGGGGGTCTGAAGCTTTCTTT
few,TRBV7-3,TRBD2,TRBJ2-3,CASSLGGGRTDTQYF,TGTGCCAGCAGCTTAGGCGGGGGGCGCACAGATACGCAGTATTTT
-,TRBV7-9,TRBD1,TRBJ1-1,CASSSPQGARTEAFF,TGTGCCAGCAGCTCCCCACAGGGGGCGAGAACTGAAGCTTTCTTT
-,TRBV29-1,-,TRBJ1-4,CSVSKTGHEDEKLFF,TGCAGCGTTTCGAAGACGGGACATGAAGACGAAAAACTGTTTTTT
-,TRBV25-1,-,TRBJ1-1,CASSEFRFGHNTEAFF,TGTGCCAGCAGTGAATTTCGATTTGGGCACAACACTGAAGCTTTCTTT
-,TRBV6-1,-,TRBJ1-5,CASSEREDSRTWPQHF,TGTGCCAGCAGTGAACGAGAGGACAGTCGAACGTGGCCCCAGCATTTT
few,TRBV5-4,-,TRBJ2-7,CASSSRTASYEQYF,TGTGCCAGCAGCTCACGGACAGCCTCCTACGAGCAGTACTTC
-,TRBV19,-,TRBJ1-5,CASSPLREGTRYQPQHF,TGTGCCAGTAGTCCCCTTCGAGAGGGTACGCGGTATCAGCCCCAGCATTTT
-,TRBV7-9,-,TRBJ1-1,CASSLYSDSEAFF,TGTGCCAGCAGCTTATACTCGGACAGTGAAGCTTTCTTT
-,TRBV19,TRBD1,TRBJ1-2,CASSNPGGADYGYTF,TGTGCCAGTAGTAACCCAGGGGGCGCGGACTATGGCTACACCTTC
-,TRBV7-2,-,TRBJ2-1,CASSLAGAGEQFF,TGTGCCAGCAGCTTAGCGGGGGCGGGTGAGCAGTTCTTC
-,TRBV6-5,TRBD1,TRBJ1-2,CASGPSPGQGDGYTF,TGTGCCAGCGGACCGTCTCCGGGACAGGGAGATGGCTACACCTTC
-,TRBV10-3,-,TRBJ2-1,CAISVRDSNEQFF,TGTGCCATCAGTGTGCGGGATTCTAATGAGCAGTTCTTC
-,TRBV20-1,TRBD2,TRBJ2-5,CSASRRGGPQETQYF,TGCAGTGCTAGTCGGCGGGGGGGCCCGCAAGAGACCCAGTACTTC
few,TRBV19,TRBD1,TRBJ1-6,CASMGRWTGYNSPLHF,TGTGCCAGTATGGGCAGATGGACAGGCTATAATTCACCCCTCCACTTT